These 16 T cell receptor beta chains share one sample of origin, sequenced in a study of blood T cell repertoires in COVID-19 (dated by TCRdb to about 2020). The method was the immunoSEQ multiplex PCR assay. TCRdb provides this immuneACCESS table in a form limited to in-frame rearrangements. Some clones are lacking; in checked studies, under half of them reflect an unresolved V gene, and why the rest are absent is not known. The sample profile shows approximately 220,000 clones; roughly 80% of them were found once. The ten largest clonotypes hold 5.1% of the sample. Sequenced sample: peripheral blood. The receptors come from a woman aged 55-75 years who had recovered from COVID-19.

The DNA of the CDR3 is TGTGCCACCAGCAGAGATCTGGTCAGGGTACACGGTGGGGCCAACGTCCTGACTTTC. Translating gives CATSRDLVRVHGGANVLTF. V usage is TRBV15 and J usage is TRBJ2-6, with a possible D match to TRBD1 (5 bases). CDR3 length: 19 amino acids. V was pared by 0 bases and J by 3 bases, with 18 bases between. Germline V gives CDR1 LNHNV, CDR2 YYDKDF (reference sequence).

The V call is TRBV4-1, the J call TRBJ2-7; 9 positions match TRBD1. Germline loops: CDR1 MGHRA, CDR2 YSYEKL. The CDR3 is made up of 17 amino acids. The trim removed 4 bases at V and 0 bases at J, leaving 10 bases unmatched. As DNA, the CDR3 is TGCGCCAGCAGCCGACCCCCCGGGACAGGGAGCTCCTACGAGCAGTACTTC. It translates to CASSRPPGTGSSYEQYF.

This clone was recorded only once. The rearrangement links TRBV7-6 to TRBJ2-3; a possible D gene is TRBD1 (6 bases). Trimming stripped 0 bases from V and 1 base from J, with 17 bases between. The CDR3 runs to 18 residues. The germline V gene has CDR1 SGHVS and CDR2 FNYEAQ. The CDR3 is CASSLATQGRGGTDTQYF. The CDR3 nucleotides are TGTGCCAGCAGCTTAGCGACACAGGGCAGGGGAGGCACAGATACGCAGTATTTT. The complete variable domain, with remaining parts taken from reference TRBV7-6 and TRBJ2-3, reads GAGVSQSPRYKVTKRGQDVALRCDPISGHVSLYWYRQALGQGPEFLTYFNYEAQQDKSGLPNDRFSAERPEGSISTLTIQRTEQRDSAMYRCASSLATQGRGGTDTQYFGPGTRLTVL.

The chain recombines TRBV19 with TRBJ1-2; no reliable D call. Germline lookup yields CDR1 LNHDA and CDR2 SQIVND (reference sequence). CDR3 length equals 15 residues. The germline V and J ends were trimmed by 3 bases and 4 bases, with 15 bases remaining between them. The CDR3 DNA reads TGTGCCAGTAGTATGAACAGTCCTCTCGGCTATGGCTACACCTTC. Encoded protein: CASSMNSPLGYGYTF. Variable domain in full (rest from reference TRBV19 and TRBJ1-2): DGGITQSPKYLFRKEGQNVTLSCEQNLNHDAMYWYRQDPGQGLRLIYYSQIVNDFQKGDIAEGYSVSREKKESFPLTVTSAQKNPTAFYLCASSMNSPLGYGYTFGSGTRLTVV.

This clone has more than one count but fewer than ten. The chain recombines TRBV19 with TRBJ1-1; a weak D match, TRBD1 (5 bases). Germline V gene sequence: CDR1 LNHDA, CDR2 SQIVND (reference sequence). CDR3 length: 16 amino acids. V was clipped by 7 bases and J by 2 bases, with 20 bases between them. CDR3 residues: CASNNRWQGGNTEAFF. As DNA, the CDR3 is TGTGCCAGTAACAATAGGTGGCAGGGAGGAAACACTGAAGCTTTCTTT.

The chain combines TRBV7-2 with TRBJ2-7, with 9 bases that match TRBD2. The V segment lost 2 bases and the J segment 3 bases; nucleotides outside the gene matches: 5. Germline CDR1 SGHTA, CDR2 FQGNSA. The CDR3 loop spans 15 amino acids. The CDR3 region has the DNA TGTGCCAGCAGCTTATCCCTAGCGGGGCACTACGAGCAGTACTTC. Translating it yields CASSLSLAGHYEQYF.

This clone showed up just a few times. The genes are TRBV7-9 and TRBJ2-5; no clear D gene. Germline V gene sequence: CDR1 SEHNR, CDR2 FQNEAQ (reference sequence). The CDR3 totals 12 residues. V was clipped by 5 bases and J by 4 bases, with 8 bases between them. The CDR3 DNA sequence: TGTGCCAGCAGCGCCCGAGGAGAGACCCAGTACTTC. Its protein is CASSARGETQYF.

This chain uses TRBV5-4 with TRBJ2-3; perhaps TRBD2 as D (5 bases). The V and J ends lost 0 bases and 0 bases respectively, with 11 bases between them. Germline CDR1 and CDR2: SGHNT and YYREEE (reference sequence). The CDR3 is 16 residues long. The CDR3 here is CASSLASRTSTDTQYF. For the CDR3, the DNA is TGTGCCAGCAGCTTGGCTTCCCGGACTAGCACAGATACGCAGTATTTT.

The chain is built from TRBV9 and TRBJ2-5, with 10 bases fitting TRBD2. CDR1 is SGDLS, CDR2 YYNGEE, per germline. This CDR3 is 17 amino acids long. V dropped 4 bases and J dropped 5; count of bases not matched to a gene: 14. CDR3 region: CASSPPGAGGLRETQYF. DNA for the CDR3: TGTGCCAGCAGCCCTCCGGGAGCGGGGGGGCTTAGGGAGACCCAGTACTTC.

This rearrangement joins TRBV6-5 to TRBJ1-1, with TRBD1 matching 7 bases. Germline CDR1 is MNHEY and CDR2 is SVGAGI. The CDR3 loop spans 16 amino acids. V was clipped by 2 bases and J by 0 bases; unmatched bases: 6. Here the CDR3 reads CASSYGGQIMNTEAFF. The DNA for the CDR3 is TGTGCCAGCAGTTACGGGGGACAGATCATGAACACTGAAGCTTTCTTT.

In its sample, this clone was seen once. The chain is built from TRBV7-6 and TRBJ2-1; 8 bases line up with TRBD2. The CDR3 has 15 amino acids. The germline gives CDR1 SGHVS, CDR2 FNYEAQ. The V and J ends lost 1 base and 5 bases, in that order; junction bases with no gene match: 4. CDR3 in amino acids: CASSLVPSGHNEQFF. CDR3 nucleotides: TGTGCCAGCAGCTTAGTCCCTAGCGGGCACAATGAGCAGTTCTTC. Full variable domain (rest looked up from reference TRBV7-6 and TRBJ2-1): GAGVSQSPRYKVTKRGQDVALRCDPISGHVSLYWYRQALGQGPEFLTYFNYEAQQDKSGLPNDRFSAERPEGSISTLTIQRTEQRDSAMYRCASSLVPSGHNEQFFGPGTRLTVL.

The chain couples TRBV19 to TRBJ1-2; D is unclear. Trimming left V 3 bases short and J 8 bases short, with 16 bases between. The germline V gene encodes CDR1 LNHDA and CDR2 SQIVND (reference sequence). The CDR3 has 14 amino acids. CDR3 protein: CASSIQERVGGYTF. The CDR3 DNA reads as TGTGCCAGTAGTATCCAGGAGAGGGTCGGGGGCTACACCTTC.

The genes are TRBV6-5 and TRBJ2-7; TRBD1 matches 8 bases. CDR1 and CDR2 from the germline V gene are MNHEY and SVGAGI. V trimming: 8 bases; J trimming: 2 bases; junction bases outside the gene matches: 8. This CDR3 has 14 amino acids. The CDR3 protein is CASHGSTGAYEQYF. CDR3 DNA sequence: TGTGCCAGCCACGGCTCGACAGGGGCCTACGAGCAGTACTTC.

CDR3 loop: CASSVGSGVAGELFF. For the CDR3, the DNA is TGTGCCAGCAGCGTCGGTAGCGGGGTGGCCGGGGAGCTGTTTTTT. This rearrangement joins TRBV9 to TRBJ2-2; 8 positions agree with TRBD2. With 2 bases clipped from V and 6 bases from J, the junction kept 6 bases outside the gene matches. The CDR3 sequence is 15 residues long. The germline CDR1 and CDR2 sequences are SGDLS and YYNGEE. The variable domain in full, completed from reference TRBV9 and TRBJ2-2, reads DSGVTQTPKHLITATGQRVTLRCSPRSGDLSVYWYQQSLDQGLQFLIQYYNGEERAKGNILERFSAQQFPDLHSELNLSSLELGDSALYFCASSVGSGVAGELFFGEGSRLTVL.

The chain couples TRBV12-3 or TRBV12-4 to TRBJ2-7, with D possibly TRBD1 on 6 matching bases. The CDR3 consists of 13 residues. V was clipped by 3 bases and J by 7 bases, with 13 bases between them. The DNA of the CDR3 is TGTGCCAGCAGTTTTTCAGGGCAGGGGGAGCAGTACTTC. This encodes CASSFSGQGEQYF.

The V gene is TRBV2, the J gene TRBJ2-1, with TRBD2 matching 8 bases. In germline, CDR1 is SNHLY, CDR2 FYNNEI. The V and J ends lost 6 bases and 7 bases, in that order; junction bases with no gene match: 14. The CDR3 covers 16 residues. This CDR3 reads CASRAAGRGAPNEQFF. The CDR3 DNA is TGTGCCAGCAGGGCGGCGGGGCGGGGGGCCCCAAATGAGCAGTTCTTC.